This T cell receptor (beta chain) emerged from a study of T cell responses to AZD1222 COVID-19 vaccine. Whole-study context: Timing groups of about 4 and about 12 weeks for second doses were pooled. Study-level points and caveats: Donors were chiefly white British, with a greater number of females, and clonal diversity was perhaps underestimated. Nearly half of spike-specific TCRs reportedly go after variant regions that carry no mutations. Baseline seropositivity occurred in only 5 or 6 AZD1222 recipients.

V gave up 6 bases and J gave up 3 bases; unmatched junction bases: 8. This CDR3 comprises 16 residues. From germline, CDR1 is SGHAT and CDR2 FQDESV (reference sequence). In regard to this clone: Its antigen is not known.

The repertoire was sequenced with immunoSEQ multiplex PCR; TCRdb's copy has only in-frame clones and lacks some. Among 130,000 or so clones listed, about 90% were seen once. The chain combines TRBV11-1 with TRBJ2-2; 9 positions agree with TRBD1. The sequence was collected from an adult in good health. The material sequenced was peripheral blood, taken on day 0 of AZD1222 vaccination. The CDR3 loop reads CASSHKTGGYTGELFF. CDR3 nucleotides: TGTGCCAGCAGTCACAAAACAGGGGGCTACACCGGGGAGCTGTTTTTT.